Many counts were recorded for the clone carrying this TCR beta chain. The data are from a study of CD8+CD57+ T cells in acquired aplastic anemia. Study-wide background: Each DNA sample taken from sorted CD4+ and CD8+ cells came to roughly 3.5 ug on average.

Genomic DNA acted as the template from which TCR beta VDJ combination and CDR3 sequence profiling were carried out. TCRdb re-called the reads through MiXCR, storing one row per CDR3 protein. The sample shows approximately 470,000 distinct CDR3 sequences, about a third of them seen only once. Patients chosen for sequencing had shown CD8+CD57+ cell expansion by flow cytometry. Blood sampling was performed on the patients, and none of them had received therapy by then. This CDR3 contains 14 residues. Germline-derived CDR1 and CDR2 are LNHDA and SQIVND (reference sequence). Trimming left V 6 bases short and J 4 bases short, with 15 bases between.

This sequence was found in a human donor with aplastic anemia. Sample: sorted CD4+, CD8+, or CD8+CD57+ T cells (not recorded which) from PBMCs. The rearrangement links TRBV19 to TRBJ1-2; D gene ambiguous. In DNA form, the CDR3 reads TGTGCCAGTAGCCTCATTGAGGGCCTCTATGGCTACACCTTC. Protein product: CASSLIEGLYGYTF.